These 22 T cell receptor beta chains were sequenced from one sample in a study of blood T cell repertoires in COVID-19. Profiled with immunoSEQ multiplex PCR; TCRdb holds only in-frame clones, not every one. The sample comprises over 50,000 clones, about 81% of which are singletons, and 15% to 18% rests with the top ten. Sequenced material: peripheral blood. The receptors here all came from an elderly man with acute or convalescent COVID-19.

The chain is built from TRBV7-2 and TRBJ2-2, with D hard to call. This CDR3 is built from 12 residues. Looked up from germline, CDR1 is SGHTA and CDR2 is FQGNSA. V lost 6 bases, J lost 6 bases, and 8 bases lay in between. The CDR3 loop reads CASSTLAGELFF. The CDR3, as DNA: TGTGCCAGCAGTACCCTAGCCGGGGAGCTGTTTTTT.

V usage is TRBV5-8 and J usage is TRBJ1-2; TRBD1 agrees at 7 bases. There are 15 residues in the CDR3. Per the germline V gene, CDR1 is SGHTS and CDR2 is YDEGEE. Trimming at V came to 4 bases and at J to 3 bases, leaving 9 bases not matched to a gene. The CDR3 is CASSPNTGDHYGYTF. The DNA for the CDR3 is TGTGCCAGCAGCCCAAACACAGGGGATCACTATGGCTACACCTTC.

This chain uses TRBV2 with TRBJ1-1; weak D call: TRBD1 (5 bases). V lost 7 bases, J lost 5 bases, and 11 bases lay in between. Looked up from germline, CDR1 is SNHLY and CDR2 is FYNNEI. The CDR3 totals 12 residues. The CDR3 nucleotides are TGTGCCAGCAAGTATGGGGGGACTGAAGCTTTCTTT. The encoded protein is CASKYGGTEAFF.

J is TRBJ1-4 and V is TRBV15; D may be TRBD1 (5 bases). This CDR3 is built from 16 residues. V lost 0 bases, J lost 8 bases, and 16 bases lay in between. CDR1 and CDR2 from the germline V gene are LNHNV and YYDKDF (reference sequence). The CDR3 region has the DNA TGTGCCACCAGCAGAGATCGTATCGGGGGAGAGGAAAAACTGTTTTTT. The encoded protein is CATSRDRIGGEEKLFF.

V gene TRBV2 combines with J gene TRBJ2-3; the D gene is possibly TRBD2 (7 bases). Trimming pared 8 bases from V and 6 bases from J, leaving 18 bases between. CDR1 and CDR2 from the germline V gene are SNHLY and FYNNEI. The CDR3 totals 14 residues. The CDR3 DNA reads TGTGCCAGCGCAGGCCGGGGGGCCGAGGATACGCAGTATTTT. Protein: CASAGRGAEDTQYF.

The chain is built from TRBV5-1 and TRBJ2-7; perhaps TRBD1 as D (8 bases). Germline CDR1 reads SGHRS; CDR2 reads YFSETQ. The CDR3 is 14 amino acids. Trimming stripped 5 bases from V and 0 bases from J, with 12 bases between. DNA for the CDR3: TGCGCCAGCAGGGGAGGGACAGGCTCCTACGAGCAGTACTTC. Amino acids: CASRGGTGSYEQYF. Looking up the rest from reference TRBV5-1 and TRBJ2-7 gives the full variable domain: KAGVTQTPRYLIKTRGQQVTLSCSPISGHRSVSWYQQTPGQGLQFLFEYFSETQRNKGNFPGRFSGRQFSNSRSEMNVSTLELGDSALYLCASRGGTGSYEQYFGPGTRLTVT.

The genes are TRBV7-3 and TRBJ2-2; D is perhaps TRBD2 (5 bases). Germline CDR1 and CDR2: SGHTA and FQGTGA. The length of the CDR3 is 13 residues. Trimming took off 2 bases at V and 5 bases at J, with 6 bases between the two ends. The CDR3 region is CASSLRGTGELFF. For the CDR3, the DNA is TGTGCCAGCAGCTTACGGGGTACCGGGGAGCTGTTTTTT. Combining the CDR3 with reference TRBV7-3 and TRBJ2-2 gives the whole variable domain GAGVSQTPSNKVTEKGKYVELRCDPISGHTALYWYRQSLGQGPEFLIYFQGTGAADDSGLPNDRFFAVRPEGSVSTLKIQRTERGDSAVYLCASSLRGTGELFFGEGSRLTVL.

The DNA for the CDR3 is TGTGCCAGCTCATTTCACAGGGAACGTGAGCAGTTCTTC. This sequence encodes CASSFHREREQFF. V and J are TRBV18 and TRBJ2-1, with D perhaps matching TRBD1 (6 bases). CDR1 KGHSH and CDR2 LQKENI come from the germline V gene. Trimming took 5 bases from V and 9 from J, leaving 14 bases between them. The CDR3 length is 13 residues.

The chain uses TRBV5-1 and TRBJ2-3; perhaps TRBD1 as D (5 bases). From germline, CDR1 is SGHRS and CDR2 YFSETQ. The length of the CDR3 is 16 residues. V gave up 2 bases and J gave up 2 bases, with 15 bases separating them. The CDR3 nucleotides are TGCGCCAGCAGCTTAGAAGGGGTGGTCAACACAGATACGCAGTATTTT. Translated: CASSLEGVVNTDTQYF.

The chain employs TRBV2 and TRBJ1-2; D gene unclear. CDR3 size: 13 residues. Trimming shortened V by 6 bases and J by 0 bases, and 8 bases separated the two germline ends. Germline CDR1 reads SNHLY; CDR2 reads FYNNEI. The CDR3 here is CASREKTNYGYTF. The DNA for the CDR3 is TGTGCCAGCAGAGAGAAGACTAACTATGGCTACACCTTC.

J is TRBJ2-3 and V is TRBV3-1 (or the pseudogene TRBV3-2), with 8 bases fitting TRBD2. Trimming removed 5 bases from V and 6 bases from J; junction bases left unmatched: 16. Germline-derived CDR1 and CDR2 are LGHDT and YNNKEL (reference sequence). This CDR3 is built from 17 residues. Written as DNA, the CDR3 is TGTGCCAGCAGCGATAAAGTGGGCGGGAGGTACCGTGATACGCAGTATTTT. Translation gives CASSDKVGGRYRDTQYF.

The chain links TRBV6-5 to TRBJ1-1; D is perhaps TRBD1 (6 bases). The CDR3 extends over 14 amino acids. V lost 6 bases and J 5 bases, leaving 16 bases between the germline ends. Germline V CDR1 and CDR2: MNHEY, SVGAGI. CDR3 in DNA: TGTGCCAGCAGCCGTTACAGGGATTTAACTGAAGCTTTCTTT. It codes for CASSRYRDLTEAFF.

This chain uses TRBV5-7 with TRBJ1-2; D not certain. TRBV5-7 is marked as an open reading frame, function uncertain. This CDR3 comprises 17 residues. Trimming stripped 1 base from V and 1 base from J, with 17 bases between. CDR3 nucleotides: TGTGCCAGCAGCTTGTGGGCGCGGGCGGCCAATAACTATGGCTACACCTTC. Translating it yields CASSLWARAANNYGYTF.

V gene TRBV18 combines with J gene TRBJ2-2; tentative D call: TRBD2 (6 bases). The V gene's germline CDR1 is KGHSH and CDR2 LQKENI. The CDR3 covers 13 residues. Trimming cost V 3 bases and J 6 bases, with 8 bases left between them. In DNA form, the CDR3 reads TGTGCCAGCTCACCCCCGGGGGCCGGGGAGCTGTTTTTT. This sequence encodes CASSPPGAGELFF.

The chain recombines TRBV6-5 with TRBJ2-1; 8 nucleotides align to TRBD2. V lost 6 bases, J lost 10 bases, and 14 bases stayed unmatched. The germline gives CDR1 MNHEY, CDR2 SVGAGI. The CDR3 is 15 amino acids. The DNA of the CDR3 is TGTGCCAGCAGCACTACCGGGACTAGTTCTCCCGAGCAGTTCTTC. It yields the protein CASSTTGTSSPEQFF.

This chain joins TRBV5-1 and TRBJ2-5; 10 nucleotides match TRBD1. CDR1 is SGHRS, CDR2 YFSETQ, per germline. This CDR3 spans 14 amino acids. Trimming at V came to 7 bases and at J to 5 bases, leaving 8 bases not matched to a gene. Written as DNA, the CDR3 is TGCGCCAGCGGCACCGGGACAGGGGACGAGACCCAGTACTTC. This sequence encodes CASGTGTGDETQYF.

This sequence joins TRBV9 and TRBJ2-5, with D hard to call. The CDR3 sequence is 16 residues long. Germline CDR1 is SGDLS and CDR2 is YYNGEE. The germline V and J ends were trimmed by 2 bases and 2 bases, with 16 bases remaining between them. CDR3: CASSVSAIPGQETQYF. The CDR3 nucleotides are TGTGCCAGCAGCGTGTCGGCCATCCCCGGGCAAGAGACCCAGTACTTC.

This clone was found a few times. This chain joins TRBV7-2 and TRBJ2-3, with no clear D. Looked up from germline, CDR1 is SGHTA and CDR2 is FQGNSA. Trimming removed 5 bases from V and 2 bases from J, with 11 bases in between. CDR3 size: 14 residues. The CDR3 reads CASSPSSYTDTQYF. CDR3 bases: TGTGCCAGCAGCCCGAGTTCTTACACAGATACGCAGTATTTT.

The V gene is TRBV28, the J gene TRBJ2-2; D not resolved. CDR1 and CDR2 from the germline V gene are MDHEN and SYDVKM. The length of the CDR3 is 12 residues. V was clipped by 8 bases and J by 4 bases, with 8 bases between them. The CDR3 sequence is CASLRFTGELFF. CDR3 nucleotides: TGTGCCAGCTTGAGGTTCACCGGGGAGCTGTTTTTT.

This clone came up a few times. This chain connects TRBV7-2 to TRBJ1-6; no clear D. V shed 1 base and J shed 0 bases, with 13 bases lying between them. There are 18 residues in the CDR3. CDR1 is SGHTA, CDR2 FQGNSA, per germline. CDR3 protein: CASSLGALLSSYNSPLHF. In nucleotides, the CDR3 is TGTGCCAGCAGCTTAGGAGCACTACTAAGCTCCTATAATTCACCCCTCCACTTT.

This rearrangement joins TRBV7-2 to TRBJ1-1; D gene ambiguous. CDR1 is SGHTA and CDR2 is FQGNSA in the germline V gene. Trimming stripped 4 bases from V and 3 bases from J, with 9 bases between. The CDR3 has 13 residues. The CDR3 loop is CASSSARDTEAFF. The CDR3 nucleotides are TGTGCCAGCAGCTCCGCCCGGGACACTGAAGCTTTCTTT.

V usage is TRBV27 and J usage is TRBJ2-5, with 7 bases that match TRBD2. Trimming at V came to 4 bases and at J to 3 bases, leaving 11 bases not matched to a gene. Germline loops: CDR1 MNHEY, CDR2 SMNVEV (reference sequence). There are 16 residues in the CDR3. CDR3 protein: CASSSGGGGLKETQYF. DNA of the CDR3: TGTGCCAGCAGTTCGGGTGGGGGGGGTCTAAAAGAGACCCAGTACTTC.